Sequencing of this TCR beta chain was carried out in a study of T-cell memory formation after mild COVID-19. Findings and caveats of the study: CD4/CD8 balance characterized clones contracting day 15 to 85, and CD4+ skew characterized later expanders. Nothing showed for sure that second-wave clones peaking on day 37 were SARS-CoV-2 specific.

This clonotype turned up a few times. Its antigen remains unidentified. The V gene end was trimmed by 2 bases and the J gene end by 5 bases; junction bases not matched to a gene: 9. Per the germline V gene, CDR1 is ENHRY and CDR2 is SYGVKD. This CDR3 spans 16 amino acids. From the 5' RACE reads, TCRdb called clonotypes with MiXCR, one entry per CDR3 protein. The sample shows 450,000 or so distinct CDR3 sequences, 20% to 30% of them seen only once. This chain uses TRBV10-3 with TRBJ2-5, with 9 bases identical to TRBD2. Sequenced sample: PBMCs or a T cell subset sorted from them (not recorded which). The sequence came from an adult woman who had mild COVID-19 (a few samples of this study predate the infection). Cell type and time point are not known. The CDR3 coding sequence is TGTGCCATCAGTGAGCGGACGACTAGCGGATCGGAGACCCAGTACTTC. Amino acids: CAISERTTSGSETQYF.